These 17 T cell receptor beta chains were sequenced from one sample in a study of CD8 T cells in Susac syndrome. Random hexamers were used to reverse transcribe the RNA input (about 0.45 to 1 ug). TCRdb used MiXCR to reprocess the immunoSEQ multiplex PCR reads, holding one entry per CDR3 protein. This table has 180,000 or so distinct CDR3 sequences, roughly 95% appearing once. The specimen sequenced was CD4+ T cells from PBMCs. Source of these receptors: a human donor in good health.

The J gene is TRBJ2-3, the V gene TRBV7-3; no definite D call. The CDR3 length is 15 residues. Germline V gene sequence: CDR1 SGHTA, CDR2 FQGTGA. V was pared by 2 bases and J by 4 bases, with 13 bases between. CDR3 coding DNA: TGTGCCAGCAGCTTACAGGTCACCCGGGCAGATACGCAGTATTTT. Encoded protein: CASSLQVTRADTQYF.

The chain links TRBV24-1 to TRBJ1-1, with 9 positions matching TRBD1. This CDR3 contains 15 residues. Per the germline V gene, CDR1 is KGHDR and CDR2 is SFDVKD. V lost 3 bases to trimming and J lost 10 bases; unmatched junction nucleotides: 11. DNA for the CDR3: TGTGCCACCAGTGATAATTGGGGACAGGGCGTTGGAGCTTTCTTT. Residues: CATSDNWGQGVGAFF.

J is TRBJ2-3 and V is TRBV20-1, with TRBD2 identical over 10 bases. There are 14 residues in the CDR3. Per germline, CDR1 DFQATT and CDR2 SNEGSKA (reference sequence). The junction had 2 bases not matched to a gene; V was cut back by 5 bases and J by 0 bases. The DNA for the CDR3 is TGCAGTGCTCCGGGACTAGCGAGCACAGATACGCAGTATTTT. Its translation: CSAPGLASTDTQYF.

The genes are TRBV7-2 and TRBJ2-1; D not resolved. The CDR3 loop spans 15 amino acids. The V end was cut by 1 base, the J end by 8 bases, with 15 bases between. Germline loops: CDR1 SGHTA, CDR2 FQGNSA. The chain's CDR3 is CASSLVPEGVYEQFF. The CDR3 coding sequence is TGTGCCAGCAGCTTAGTCCCGGAAGGAGTATATGAGCAGTTCTTC. Variable domain in full (rest from reference TRBV7-2 and TRBJ2-1): GAGVSQSPSNKVTEKGKDVELRCDPISGHTALYWYRQSLGQGLEFLIYFQGNSAPDKSGLPSDRFSAERTGGSVSTLTIQRTQQEDSAVYLCASSLVPEGVYEQFFGPGTRLTVL.

The chain links TRBV12-3 or TRBV12-4 to TRBJ2-2; TRBD2 matches at 11 bases. The CDR3 covers 16 residues. Trimming cost V 8 bases and J 2 bases; bases outside gene matches: 7. The DNA of the CDR3 is TGTGCCAGCTGGACTAGCGGGTTGTTAAACACCGGGGAGCTGTTTTTT. Its protein product is CASWTSGLLNTGELFF.

The CDR3 loop reads CASSSAAMETQYF. Written as DNA, the CDR3 is TGTGCCAGCAGCTCGGCCGCGATGGAGACCCAGTACTTC. V gene TRBV5-4 combines with J gene TRBJ2-5; D is undetermined. The CDR3 sequence is 13 residues long. V lost 3 bases and J lost 5, with 11 bases in between. CDR1 is SGHNT, CDR2 YYREEE, per germline (reference sequence).

The chain links TRBV12-3 or TRBV12-4 to TRBJ2-5; possibly TRBD2 for D (6 bases). Trimming removed 6 bases from V and 3 bases from J, with 11 bases in between. The CDR3 contains 13 residues. The CDR3 loop is CASSPAGKETQYF. The DNA of the CDR3 is TGTGCCAGCAGCCCCGCGGGGAAAGAGACCCAGTACTTC.

As to this clonotype: An end of the junction differs from the germline gene, which may be a read error. The chain combines TRBV18 with TRBJ2-7, with unresolved D. Germline V CDR1 and CDR2: KGHSH, LQKENI. The CDR3 is made up of 13 amino acids. Here the CDR3 reads CASSPPSLYDQYF. In DNA form, the CDR3 reads TGTGCCAGCTCACCACCATCTCTCTACGACCAGTACTTC.

The rearrangement uses TRBV30 and TRBJ1-1, with D possibly TRBD1 on 5 matching bases. CDR3 length: 15 amino acids. V shed 3 bases and J shed 5 bases, with 19 bases lying between them. In germline, CDR1 is GTSNPN, CDR2 SVGIG (reference sequence). In DNA form, the CDR3 reads TGTGCCTGGAGGCATCTCAGGGTGTGGGGGACTGAAGCTTTCTTT. As protein: CAWRHLRVWGTEAFF.

The chain employs TRBV29-1 and TRBJ2-2, with D perhaps TRBD1 (6 bases). Trimming took off 2 bases at V and 8 bases at J, with 9 bases between the two ends. CDR1 SQVTM and CDR2 ANQGSEA come from the germline V gene. The CDR3 runs 12 residues. The CDR3 region has the DNA TGCAGCGTTGAAATGGGGGCAGGGGAGCTGTTTTTT. Its protein is CSVEMGAGELFF.

The CDR3 DNA reads TGTGCCAGCAACGCAGAAATCAATCAGCCCCAGCATTTT. This translates into CASNAEINQPQHF. This sequence joins TRBV2 and TRBJ1-5; no clear D gene. The CDR3 runs to 13 residues. The V gene's germline CDR1 is SNHLY and CDR2 FYNNEI. The V end lost 7 bases, the J end lost 3 bases, and 10 bases lay between the germline ends.

The V call is TRBV15, the J call TRBJ2-2; tentatively, D is TRBD2 (6 bases). In germline, CDR1 is LNHNV, CDR2 YYDKDF (reference sequence). This CDR3 is built from 14 residues. V shed 8 bases and J shed 6 bases, with 16 bases lying between them. CDR3 bases: TGTGCCACCCGCGGGACGGCAAACCCCGGGGAGCTGTTTTTT. Translated, it gives CATRGTANPGELFF.

The V call is TRBV10-3, the J call TRBJ2-4; D is undetermined. This CDR3 region has 13 residues. Germline V gives CDR1 ENHRY, CDR2 SYGVKD. With 2 bases removed from V and 9 bases from J, the gap between germline ends came to 11 bases. This CDR3 is CAISEARIGIQYF. In DNA form, the CDR3 reads TGTGCCATCAGTGAGGCACGCATCGGCATTCAGTACTTC.

This chain joins TRBV9 and TRBJ1-5; perhaps TRBD1 as D (6 bases). CDR1 SGDLS and CDR2 YYNGEE come from the germline V gene. This CDR3 spans 15 amino acids. Trimming pared 4 bases from V and 1 base from J, leaving 12 bases between. CDR3 sequence: CASSFGQTSNQPQHF. CDR3 DNA: TGTGCCAGCAGCTTTGGACAGACGAGCAATCAGCCCCAGCATTTT.

The rearrangement joins TRBV5-1 to TRBJ2-1; maybe TRBD2 (5 bases). V was cut by 1 base and J by 7 bases, with 18 bases left in between. The germline gives CDR1 SGHRS, CDR2 YFSETQ. The CDR3 totals 16 residues. CDR3 protein: CASSLLPGNVANEQFF. The CDR3 DNA follows: TGCGCCAGCAGCTTGCTCCCCGGTAACGTAGCGAATGAGCAGTTCTTC.

The chain uses TRBV29-1 and TRBJ2-7; TRBD2 matches 10 bases. The CDR3 has 13 amino acids. Germline-derived CDR1 and CDR2 are SQVTM and ANQGSEA. The ends lost 6 bases at V and 6 bases at J; junction bases unmatched: 8. The CDR3 sequence is CSVIAGGLVEQYF. CDR3 coding DNA: TGCAGCGTGATAGCGGGGGGCCTCGTCGAGCAGTACTTC.

This clonotype was detected once. This chain uses TRBV18 with TRBJ2-7; TRBD2 aligns across 11 bases. The length of the CDR3 is 14 residues. V dropped 6 bases and J dropped 4; count of bases not matched to a gene: 5. Germline-derived CDR1 and CDR2 are KGHSH and LQKENI. The CDR3 DNA reads TGTGCCAGCTCCCTAACTAGCGGGGGATACGAGCAGTACTTC. This encodes CASSLTSGGYEQYF.